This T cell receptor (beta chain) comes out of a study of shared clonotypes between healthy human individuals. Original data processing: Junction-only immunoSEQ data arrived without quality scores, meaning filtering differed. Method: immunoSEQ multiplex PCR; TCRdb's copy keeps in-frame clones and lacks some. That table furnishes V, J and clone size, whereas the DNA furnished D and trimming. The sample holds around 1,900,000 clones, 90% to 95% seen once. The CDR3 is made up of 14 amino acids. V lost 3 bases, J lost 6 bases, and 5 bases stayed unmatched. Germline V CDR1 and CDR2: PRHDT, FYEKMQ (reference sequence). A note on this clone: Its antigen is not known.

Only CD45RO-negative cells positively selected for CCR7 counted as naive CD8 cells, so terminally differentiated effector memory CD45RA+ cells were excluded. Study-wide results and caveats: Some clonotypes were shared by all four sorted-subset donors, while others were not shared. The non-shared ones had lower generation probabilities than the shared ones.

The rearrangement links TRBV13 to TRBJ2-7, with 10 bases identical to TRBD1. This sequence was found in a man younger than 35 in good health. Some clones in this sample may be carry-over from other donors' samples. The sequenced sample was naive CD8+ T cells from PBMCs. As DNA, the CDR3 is TGTGCCAGCAGCTTCAGGACAGGGGGTGGCGAGCAGTACTTC. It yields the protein CASSFRTGGGEQYF.